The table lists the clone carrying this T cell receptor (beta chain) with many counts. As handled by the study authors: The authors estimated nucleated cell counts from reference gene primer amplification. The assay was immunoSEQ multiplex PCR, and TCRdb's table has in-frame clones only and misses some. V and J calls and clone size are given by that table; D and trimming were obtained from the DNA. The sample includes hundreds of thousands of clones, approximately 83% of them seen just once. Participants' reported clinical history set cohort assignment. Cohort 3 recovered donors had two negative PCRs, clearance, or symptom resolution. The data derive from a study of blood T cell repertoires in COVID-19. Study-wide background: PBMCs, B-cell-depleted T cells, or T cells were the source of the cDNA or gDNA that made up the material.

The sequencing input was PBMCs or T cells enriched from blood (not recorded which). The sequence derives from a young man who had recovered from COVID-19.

The CDR3 DNA is TGTGCCAGCGTTATCTCTAGGAACGAAGAGACCCAGTACTTC. Its translation is CASVISRNEETQYF. The V gene is TRBV2, the J gene TRBJ2-5, with D unclear. The CDR3 has 14 amino acids. Trimming pared 8 bases from V and 3 bases from J, leaving 16 bases between. CDR1 SNHLY and CDR2 FYNNEI come from the germline V gene.